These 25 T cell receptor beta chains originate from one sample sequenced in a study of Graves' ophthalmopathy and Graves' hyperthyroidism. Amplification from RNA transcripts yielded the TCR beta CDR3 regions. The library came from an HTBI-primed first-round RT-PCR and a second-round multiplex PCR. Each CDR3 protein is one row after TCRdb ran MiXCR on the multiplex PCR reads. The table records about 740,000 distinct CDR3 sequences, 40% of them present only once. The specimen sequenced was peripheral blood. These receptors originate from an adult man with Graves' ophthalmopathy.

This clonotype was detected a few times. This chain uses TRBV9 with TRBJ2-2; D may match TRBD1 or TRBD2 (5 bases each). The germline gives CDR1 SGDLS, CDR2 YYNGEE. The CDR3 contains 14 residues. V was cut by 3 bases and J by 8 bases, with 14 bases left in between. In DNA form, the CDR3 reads TGTGCCAGCAGCGGCCAGGGAGCCGCTGGGGAGCTGTTTTTT. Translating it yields CASSGQGAAGELFF.

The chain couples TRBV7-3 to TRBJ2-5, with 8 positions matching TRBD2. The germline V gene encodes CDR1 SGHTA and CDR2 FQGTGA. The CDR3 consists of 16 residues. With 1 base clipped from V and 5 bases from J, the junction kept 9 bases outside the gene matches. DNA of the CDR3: TGTGCCAGCAGCTTAAGCGGGGGGAACACCGGGGAGACCCAGTACTTC. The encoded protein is CASSLSGGNTGETQYF.

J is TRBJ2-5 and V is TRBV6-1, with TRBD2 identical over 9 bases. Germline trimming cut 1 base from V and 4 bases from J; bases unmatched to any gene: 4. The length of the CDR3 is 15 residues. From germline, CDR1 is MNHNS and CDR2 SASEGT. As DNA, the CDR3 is TGTGCCAGCAGTGAAGATCTTAGCGGGAGAGAGACCCAGTACTTC. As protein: CASSEDLSGRETQYF.

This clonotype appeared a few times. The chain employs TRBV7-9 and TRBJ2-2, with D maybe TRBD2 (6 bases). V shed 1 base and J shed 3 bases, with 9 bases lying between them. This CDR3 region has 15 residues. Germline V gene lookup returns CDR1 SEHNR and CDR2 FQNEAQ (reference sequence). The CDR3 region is CASSLGGADTGELFF. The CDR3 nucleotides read TGTGCCAGCAGCTTAGGCGGGGCGGACACCGGGGAGCTGTTTTTT.

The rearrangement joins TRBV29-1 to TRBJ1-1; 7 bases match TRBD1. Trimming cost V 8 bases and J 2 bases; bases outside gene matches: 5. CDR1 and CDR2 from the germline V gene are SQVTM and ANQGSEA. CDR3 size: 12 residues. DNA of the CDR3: TGCAGCTTGACAGGGCCAAACACTGAAGCTTTCTTT. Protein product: CSLTGPNTEAFF.

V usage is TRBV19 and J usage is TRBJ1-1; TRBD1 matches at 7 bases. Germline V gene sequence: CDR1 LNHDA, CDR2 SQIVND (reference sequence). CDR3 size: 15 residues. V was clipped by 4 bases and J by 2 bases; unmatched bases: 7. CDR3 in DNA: TGTGCCAGTAGTAGACTTCGACAGGGAAACACTGAAGCTTTCTTT. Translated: CASSRLRQGNTEAFF.

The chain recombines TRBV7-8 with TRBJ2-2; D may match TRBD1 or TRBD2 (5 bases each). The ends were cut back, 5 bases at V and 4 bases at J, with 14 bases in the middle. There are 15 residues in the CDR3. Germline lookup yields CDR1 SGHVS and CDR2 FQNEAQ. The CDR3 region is CASSPEARATGELFF. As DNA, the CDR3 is TGTGCCAGCAGCCCGGAGGCCAGGGCCACCGGGGAGCTGTTTTTT.

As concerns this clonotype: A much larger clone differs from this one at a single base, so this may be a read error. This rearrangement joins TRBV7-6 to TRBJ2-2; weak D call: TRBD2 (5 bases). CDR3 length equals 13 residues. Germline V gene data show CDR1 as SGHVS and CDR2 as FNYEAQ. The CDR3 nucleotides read TGTGCCAGCAGCTTAGCGAGAGCCGGGGAGCTGCTTTTT. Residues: CASSLARAGELLF.

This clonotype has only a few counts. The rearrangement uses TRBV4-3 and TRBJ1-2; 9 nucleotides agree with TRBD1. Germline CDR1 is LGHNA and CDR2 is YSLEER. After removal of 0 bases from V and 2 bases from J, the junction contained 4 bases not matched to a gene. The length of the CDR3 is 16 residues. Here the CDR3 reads CASSQDLGQGNYGYTF. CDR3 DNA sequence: TGCGCCAGCAGCCAAGATCTGGGACAGGGAAACTATGGCTACACCTTC.

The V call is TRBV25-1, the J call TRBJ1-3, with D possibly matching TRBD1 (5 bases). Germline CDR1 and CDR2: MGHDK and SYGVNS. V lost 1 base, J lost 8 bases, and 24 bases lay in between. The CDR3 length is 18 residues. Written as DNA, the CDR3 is TGTGCCAGCAGTGAATTAATAGGGGAGGCTGGCTATGGCTACACCATATATTTT. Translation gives CASSELIGEAGYGYTIYF.

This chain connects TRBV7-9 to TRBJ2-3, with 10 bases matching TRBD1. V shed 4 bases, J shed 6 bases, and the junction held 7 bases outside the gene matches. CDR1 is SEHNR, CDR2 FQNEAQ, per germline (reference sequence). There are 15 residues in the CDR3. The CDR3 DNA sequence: TGTGCCAGCAGCTCAACCGGGACAGGGGATGATACGCAGTATTTT. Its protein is CASSSTGTGDDTQYF.

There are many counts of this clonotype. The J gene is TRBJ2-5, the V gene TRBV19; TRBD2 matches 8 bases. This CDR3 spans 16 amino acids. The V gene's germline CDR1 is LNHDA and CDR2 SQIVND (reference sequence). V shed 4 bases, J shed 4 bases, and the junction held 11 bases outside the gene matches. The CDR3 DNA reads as TGTGCCAGTAGTACTCCGGGCTCGAGCGGGGGAGAGACCCAGTACTTC. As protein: CASSTPGSSGGETQYF.

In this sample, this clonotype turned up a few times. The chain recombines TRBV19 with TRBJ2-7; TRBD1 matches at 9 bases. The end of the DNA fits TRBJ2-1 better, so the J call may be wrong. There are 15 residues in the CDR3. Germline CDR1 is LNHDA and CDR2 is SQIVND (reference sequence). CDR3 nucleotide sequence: TGTGCCAGTACCCATACCGGGACAGGGAACGATGAGCAGTTCTTC. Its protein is CASTHTGTGNDEQFF.

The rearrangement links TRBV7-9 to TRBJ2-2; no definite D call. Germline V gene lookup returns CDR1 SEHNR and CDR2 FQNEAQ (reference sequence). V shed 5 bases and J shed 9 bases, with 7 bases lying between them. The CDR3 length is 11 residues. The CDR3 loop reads CASSKSRELFF. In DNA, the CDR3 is TGTGCCAGCAGCAAGTCCAGGGAGCTGTTTTTT.

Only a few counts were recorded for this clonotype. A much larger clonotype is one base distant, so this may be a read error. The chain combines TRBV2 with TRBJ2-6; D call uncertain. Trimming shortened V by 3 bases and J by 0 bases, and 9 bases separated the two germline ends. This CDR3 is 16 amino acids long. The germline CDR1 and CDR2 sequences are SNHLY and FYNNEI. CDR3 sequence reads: CASSEARLSGANVLTF. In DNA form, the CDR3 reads TGTGCCAGCAGTGAGGCAAGACTCTCTGGGGCCAACGTCCTGACTTTC.

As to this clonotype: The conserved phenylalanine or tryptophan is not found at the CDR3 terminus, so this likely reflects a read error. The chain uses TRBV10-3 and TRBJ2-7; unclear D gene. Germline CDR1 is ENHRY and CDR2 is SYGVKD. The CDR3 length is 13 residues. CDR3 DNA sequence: TGTGCCAGCAGTTCTCAGGCAACCTACGAGCAGTACCTC. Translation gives CASSSQATYEQYL.

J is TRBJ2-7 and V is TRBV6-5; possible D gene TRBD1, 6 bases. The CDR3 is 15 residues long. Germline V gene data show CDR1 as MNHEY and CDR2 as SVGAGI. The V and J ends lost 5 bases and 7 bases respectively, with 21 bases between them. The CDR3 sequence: CASSGGGTRVGEQYV. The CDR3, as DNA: TGTGCCAGCAGTGGAGGTGGGACAAGGGTCGGGGAGCAGTACGTC.

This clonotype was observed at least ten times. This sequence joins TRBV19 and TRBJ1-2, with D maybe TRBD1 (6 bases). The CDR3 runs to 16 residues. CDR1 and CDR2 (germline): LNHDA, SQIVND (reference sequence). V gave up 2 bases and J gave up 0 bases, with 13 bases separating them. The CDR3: CASSIWTADSNYGYTF. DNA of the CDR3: TGTGCCAGTAGTATATGGACAGCCGACTCTAACTATGGCTACACCTTC.

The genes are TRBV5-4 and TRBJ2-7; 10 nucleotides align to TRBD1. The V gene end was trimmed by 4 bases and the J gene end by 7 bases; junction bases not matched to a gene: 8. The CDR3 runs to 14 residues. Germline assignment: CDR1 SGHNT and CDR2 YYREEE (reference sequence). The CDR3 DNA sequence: TGTGCCAGCAGCAAACGAGACAGGGGGCAAGAGCAGTACTTC. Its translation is CASSKRDRGQEQYF.

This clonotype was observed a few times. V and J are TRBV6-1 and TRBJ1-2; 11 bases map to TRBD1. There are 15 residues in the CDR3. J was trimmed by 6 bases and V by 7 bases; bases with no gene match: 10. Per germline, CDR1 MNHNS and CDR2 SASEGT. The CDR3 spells CASTLIPGQGDGYTF. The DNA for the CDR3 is TGTGCCAGCACCCTGATCCCGGGACAGGGGGATGGCTACACCTTC.

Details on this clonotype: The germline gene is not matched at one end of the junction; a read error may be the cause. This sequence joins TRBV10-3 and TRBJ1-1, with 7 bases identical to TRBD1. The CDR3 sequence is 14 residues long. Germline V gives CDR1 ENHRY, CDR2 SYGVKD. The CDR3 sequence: CASSKGQGDTEAFF. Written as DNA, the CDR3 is TGTGCCAGCAGTAAGGGGCAGGGGGATACTGAAGCTTTCTTT.

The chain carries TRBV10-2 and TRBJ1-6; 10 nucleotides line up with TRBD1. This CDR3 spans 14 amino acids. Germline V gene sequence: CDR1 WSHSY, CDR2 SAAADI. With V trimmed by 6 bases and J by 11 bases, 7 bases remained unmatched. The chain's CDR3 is CASSSRDRGAPLHF. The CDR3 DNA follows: TGCGCCAGCAGCTCCCGGGACAGGGGTGCACCCCTCCACTTT.

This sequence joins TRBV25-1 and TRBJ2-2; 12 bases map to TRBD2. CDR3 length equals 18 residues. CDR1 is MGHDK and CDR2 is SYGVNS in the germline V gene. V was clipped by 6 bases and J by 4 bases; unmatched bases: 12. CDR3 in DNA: TGTGCCAGCAGCCAACCTAGCGGGGGGGTCTGGAGCACCGGGGAGCTGTTTTTT. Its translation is CASSQPSGGVWSTGELFF.

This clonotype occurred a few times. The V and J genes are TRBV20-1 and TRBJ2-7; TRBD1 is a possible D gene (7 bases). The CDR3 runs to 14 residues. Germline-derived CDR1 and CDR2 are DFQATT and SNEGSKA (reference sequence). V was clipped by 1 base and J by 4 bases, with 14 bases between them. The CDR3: CSARGAGGPYEQYF. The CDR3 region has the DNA TGCAGTGCTAGAGGGGCAGGGGGGCCTTACGAGCAGTACTTC.

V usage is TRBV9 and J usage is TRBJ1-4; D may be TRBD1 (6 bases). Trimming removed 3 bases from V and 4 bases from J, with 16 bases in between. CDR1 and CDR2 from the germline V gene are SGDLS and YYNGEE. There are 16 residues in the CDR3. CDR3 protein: CASSAEGGALNEKLFF. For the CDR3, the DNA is TGTGCCAGCAGCGCAGAGGGGGGAGCTCTTAATGAAAAACTGTTTTTT.